Reported below is one T cell receptor (beta chain). Its antigen is currently unknown. CDR1 SNHLY and CDR2 FYNNEI come from the germline V gene. V was pared by 3 bases and J by 4 bases, with 12 bases between. The CDR3 is 14 amino acids. The sample comes from a study of T-cell memory formation after mild COVID-19. Study-wide context: Clusters were largely donor specific. The study, taken as a whole, reports: Some SARS-CoV-2-responding clones were already detected in memory before infection. Shrinking CD4+ clones resided mostly in CM and EM, and CD8+ ones in EMRA.

TCRdb analysed the 5' RACE reads with MiXCR anew, one entry per CDR3 protein. There are about 420,000 distinct CDR3 sequences in the sample; more than 20% occur only once, and 13% lies in the top ten. Sequences were obtained from PBMCs or a T cell subset sorted from them (not recorded which). This clonotype was obtained from an adult woman who had mild COVID-19 (a few samples of this study predate the infection). Cell type and time point are not known. This chain joins TRBV2 and TRBJ1-2, with D unresolved. This CDR3 reads CASSDTPEAYGYTF. The CDR3 nucleotides are TGTGCCAGCAGTGATACCCCGGAAGCCTATGGCTACACCTTC.